Each of the 4 T cell receptor beta chains below was sequenced from the same sample in a study of blood T cell repertoires in COVID-19. The data were produced by immunoSEQ multiplex PCR, yet TCRdb's version contains in-frame clones alone and is incomplete. The table has over 150,000 clones, roughly 85% seen once; the top ten hold around 20%. Sample: PBMCs or T cells enriched from blood (not recorded which). All receptors come from a woman in her seventies in a cohort exposed to, infected with or recovered from COVID-19 (not recorded which).

This clone was recorded once. The V gene is TRBV7-9, the J gene TRBJ2-2, with 9 nucleotides matching TRBD1. V trimming: 5 bases; J trimming: 2 bases; junction bases outside the gene matches: 9. CDR3 length: 17 residues. CDR1 is SEHNR, CDR2 FQNEAQ, per germline (reference sequence). Written as DNA, the CDR3 is TGTGCCAGCAGCCAGCCCCCGGGACAGGGTAACACCGGGGAGCTGTTTTTT. This gives the protein CASSQPPGQGNTGELFF.

In regard to this clone: Just one base apart from a much larger clone, this may be a read error. V and J are TRBV7-3 and TRBJ2-3, with 7 bases matching TRBD2. V dropped 2 bases and J dropped 4; count of bases not matched to a gene: 3. Germline assignment: CDR1 SGHTA and CDR2 FQGTGA. The CDR3 has 14 residues. Here the CDR3 reads CASSLAGVADTQYF. The CDR3 nucleotides read TGTGCCAGCAGCTTAGCGGGAGTGGCAGATACGCAGTATTTT.

This chain links TRBV6-5 with TRBJ2-7, with 10 bases matching TRBD1. V trimming: 2 bases; J trimming: 2 bases; junction bases outside the gene matches: 6. The CDR3 is 16 residues long. Germline lookup yields CDR1 MNHEY and CDR2 SVGAGI. The CDR3 DNA is TGTGCCAGCAGTTACCGGGACAGGGGTCGGACCTACGAGCAGTACTTC. It is translated as CASSYRDRGRTYEQYF.

This clone was observed a single time. The chain carries TRBV28 and TRBJ1-4; tentative D call: TRBD1 (6 bases). The CDR3 has 14 residues. Trimming removed 5 bases at V and 4 bases at J, with 11 bases between. Germline values: CDR1 MDHEN, CDR2 SYDVKM. Written as DNA, the CDR3 is TGTGCCAGCAGTCCCGGACAGCTTAATGAAAAACTGTTTTTT. Protein product: CASSPGQLNEKLFF.